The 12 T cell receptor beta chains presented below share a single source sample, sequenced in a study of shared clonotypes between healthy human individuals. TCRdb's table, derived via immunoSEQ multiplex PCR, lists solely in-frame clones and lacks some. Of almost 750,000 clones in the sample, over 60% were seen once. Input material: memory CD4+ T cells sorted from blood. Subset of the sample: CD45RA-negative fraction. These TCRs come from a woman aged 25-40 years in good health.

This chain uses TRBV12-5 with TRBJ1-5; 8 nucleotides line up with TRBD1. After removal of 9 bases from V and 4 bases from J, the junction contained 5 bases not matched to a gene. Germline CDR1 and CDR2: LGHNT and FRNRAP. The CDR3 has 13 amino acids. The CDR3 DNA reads TGTGCTAGCTCAGGGGGCGGGAATCAGCCCCAGCATTTT. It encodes CASSGGGNQPQHF.

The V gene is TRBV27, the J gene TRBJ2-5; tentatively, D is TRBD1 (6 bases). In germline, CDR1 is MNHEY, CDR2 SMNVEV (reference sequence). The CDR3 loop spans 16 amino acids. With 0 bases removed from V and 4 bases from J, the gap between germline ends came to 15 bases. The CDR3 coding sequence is TGTGCCAGCAGTTTATCCCCAGGGGCGACTGCAGAGACCCAGTACTTC. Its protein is CASSLSPGATAETQYF.

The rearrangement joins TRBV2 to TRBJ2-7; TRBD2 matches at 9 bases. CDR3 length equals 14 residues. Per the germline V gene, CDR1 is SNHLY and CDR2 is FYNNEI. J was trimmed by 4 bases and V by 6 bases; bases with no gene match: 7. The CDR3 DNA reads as TGTGCCAGCAGAAGACTAGCGGAGCCTTACGAGCAGTACTTC. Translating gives CASRRLAEPYEQYF.

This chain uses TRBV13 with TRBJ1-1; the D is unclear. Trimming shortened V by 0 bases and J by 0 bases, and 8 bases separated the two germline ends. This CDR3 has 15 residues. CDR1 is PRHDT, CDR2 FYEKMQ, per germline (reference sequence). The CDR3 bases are TGTGCCAGCAGCTTAGGGGGGTGGCTGAACACTGAAGCTTTCTTT. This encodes CASSLGGWLNTEAFF.

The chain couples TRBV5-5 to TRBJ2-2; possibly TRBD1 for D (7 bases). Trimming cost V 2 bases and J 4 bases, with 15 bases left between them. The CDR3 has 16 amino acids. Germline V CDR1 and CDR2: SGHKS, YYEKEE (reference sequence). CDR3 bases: TGTGCCAGCAGCTTCAACAGACAGGGACTCACCGGGGAGCTGTTTTTT. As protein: CASSFNRQGLTGELFF.

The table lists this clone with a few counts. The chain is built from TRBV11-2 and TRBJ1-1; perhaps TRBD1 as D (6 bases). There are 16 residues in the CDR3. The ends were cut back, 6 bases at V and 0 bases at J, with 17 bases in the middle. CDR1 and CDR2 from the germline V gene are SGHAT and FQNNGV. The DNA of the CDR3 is TGTGCCAGCAGGGCCGAGGGGGGCAAAGTGAACACTGAAGCTTTCTTT. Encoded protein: CASRAEGGKVNTEAFF.

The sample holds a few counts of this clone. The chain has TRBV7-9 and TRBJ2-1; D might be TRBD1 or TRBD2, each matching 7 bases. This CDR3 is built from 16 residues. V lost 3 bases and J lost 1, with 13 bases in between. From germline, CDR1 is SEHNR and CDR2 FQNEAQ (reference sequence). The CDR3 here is CASSLGRGLSYNEQFF. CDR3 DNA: TGTGCCAGCAGCTTGGGGAGGGGGCTATCCTACAATGAGCAGTTCTTC.

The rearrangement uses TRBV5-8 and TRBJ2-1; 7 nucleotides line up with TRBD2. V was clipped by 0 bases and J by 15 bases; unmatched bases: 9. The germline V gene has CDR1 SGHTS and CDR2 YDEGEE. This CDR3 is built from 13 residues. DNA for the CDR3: TGTGCCAGCAGCTTGGCCCGCGGGAGAGGCGCGTTCTTC. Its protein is CASSLARGRGAFF.

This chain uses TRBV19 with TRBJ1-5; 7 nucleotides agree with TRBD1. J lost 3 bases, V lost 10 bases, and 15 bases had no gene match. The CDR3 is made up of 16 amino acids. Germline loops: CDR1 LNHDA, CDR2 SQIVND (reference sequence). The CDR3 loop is CATDSMNRGNNQPQHF. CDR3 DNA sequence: TGTGCCACCGATTCCATGAACAGGGGCAACAATCAGCCCCAGCATTTT.

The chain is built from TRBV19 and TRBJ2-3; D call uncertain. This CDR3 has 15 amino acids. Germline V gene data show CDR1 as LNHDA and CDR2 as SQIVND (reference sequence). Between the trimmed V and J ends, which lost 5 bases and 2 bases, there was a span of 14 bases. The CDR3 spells CASSRGRRATDTQYF. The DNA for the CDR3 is TGTGCCAGTAGTCGCGGTAGAAGGGCCACAGATACGCAGTATTTT.

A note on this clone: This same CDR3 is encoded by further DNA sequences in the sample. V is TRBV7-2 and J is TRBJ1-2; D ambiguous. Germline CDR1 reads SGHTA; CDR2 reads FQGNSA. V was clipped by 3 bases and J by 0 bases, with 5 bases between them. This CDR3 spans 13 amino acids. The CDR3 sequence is CASSFDSNYGYTF. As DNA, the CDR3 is TGTGCCAGCAGCTTCGACTCTAACTATGGCTACACCTTC.

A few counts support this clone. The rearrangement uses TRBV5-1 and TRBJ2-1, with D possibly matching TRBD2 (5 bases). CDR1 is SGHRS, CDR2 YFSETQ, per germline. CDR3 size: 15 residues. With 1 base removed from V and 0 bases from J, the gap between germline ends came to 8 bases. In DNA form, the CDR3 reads TGCGCCAGCAGCTTGACCGGGGACTCCTACAATGAGCAGTTCTTC. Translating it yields CASSLTGDSYNEQFF.